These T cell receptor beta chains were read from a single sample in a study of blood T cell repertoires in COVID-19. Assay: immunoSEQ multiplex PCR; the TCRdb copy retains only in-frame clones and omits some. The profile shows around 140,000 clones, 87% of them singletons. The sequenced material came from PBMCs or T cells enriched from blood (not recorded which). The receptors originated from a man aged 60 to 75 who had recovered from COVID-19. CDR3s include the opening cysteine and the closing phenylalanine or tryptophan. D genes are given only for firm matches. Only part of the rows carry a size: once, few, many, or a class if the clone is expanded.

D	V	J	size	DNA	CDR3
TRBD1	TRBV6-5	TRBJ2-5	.	TGTGCCAGCAGTTACTCTTACCGGGACAGTAGGAAGACCCAGTACTTC	CASSYSYRDSRKTQYF
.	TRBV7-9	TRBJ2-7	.	TGTGCCAGCAGCTTCAGGGGTGACGAGCAGTACTTC	CASSFRGDEQYF
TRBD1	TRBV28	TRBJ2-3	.	TGTGCCAGCGGACAGGAAGTGGATACGCAGTATTTT	CASGQEVDTQYF
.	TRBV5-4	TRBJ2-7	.	TGTGCCAGCAGCTATGGAGGGGGGGGGCTTTACGAGCAGTACTTC	CASSYGGGGLYEQYF
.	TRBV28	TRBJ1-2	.	TGTGCCAGCAGTTTTTTGGGCCGGCAACGTGGGTATGGCTACACCTTC	CASSFLGRQRGYGYTF
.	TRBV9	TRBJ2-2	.	TGTGCCAGCACCAAGGGGCGATACACCGGGGAGCTGTTTTTT	CASTKGRYTGELFF
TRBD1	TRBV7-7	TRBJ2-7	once	TGTGCCAGCAGCTTGGACAGGACCTACGAGCAGTACTTC	CASSLDRTYEQYF
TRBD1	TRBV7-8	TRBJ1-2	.	TGTGCCAGCGGCCCCGGGACAGGGGTCGGCTACACCTTC	CASGPGTGVGYTF
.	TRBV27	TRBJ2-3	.	TGTGCCAGCAGTTTATCAGCATCCCACACAGATACGCAGTATTTT	CASSLSASHTDTQYF
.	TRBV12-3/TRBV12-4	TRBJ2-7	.	TGTGCCAGCAGCCGGAGCTCCTACGAGCAGTACTTC	CASSRSSYEQYF
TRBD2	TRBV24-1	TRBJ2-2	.	TGTGCCACGACTAGCTCCGCCACCGGGGAGCTGTTTTTT	CATTSSATGELFF
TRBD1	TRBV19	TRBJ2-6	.	TGTGCCAGTAGTAGACAGGGGGCAATCAATTCTGGGGCCAACGTCCTGACTTTC	CASSRQGAINSGANVLTF
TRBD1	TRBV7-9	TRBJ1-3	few	TGTGCCAGCAGCTTTTCACAGGGGGCGCATGGAAACACCATATATTTT	CASSFSQGAHGNTIYF
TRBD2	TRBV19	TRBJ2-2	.	TGTGCCAGTAGCCATCTAGCGGGTAGTACCGGGGAGCTGTTTTTT	CASSHLAGSTGELFF
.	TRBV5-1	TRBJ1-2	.	TGCGCCAGCAGCTTGGAGGGACAAGTCTATGGCTACACCTTC	CASSLEGQVYGYTF
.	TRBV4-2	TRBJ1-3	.	TGTGCCAGCAGCCATCCCACAGGGAACTCTGGAAACACCATATATTTT	CASSHPTGNSGNTIYF
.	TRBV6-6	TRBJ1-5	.	TGTGCCAGCACCCCACGGGGGGGAGAGGTTGCTCAGCCCCAGCATTTT	CASTPRGGEVAQPQHF
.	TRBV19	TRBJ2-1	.	TGTGCCAGTAGCCAACGGACAGAAGCTAGCGGCCTCTCCTACAATGAGCAGTTCTTC	CASSQRTEASGLSYNEQFF
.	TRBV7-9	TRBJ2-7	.	TGTGCCACCTCAGGGAGGGGGGCCTACGAGCAGTACTTC	CATSGRGAYEQYF
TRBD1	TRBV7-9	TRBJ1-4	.	TGTGCCAGCAGCTTAGGAGACAGGGGGTTTAATGAAAAACTGTTTTTT	CASSLGDRGFNEKLFF
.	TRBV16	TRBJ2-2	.	TGTGCCAGCAGCCAATCTTTCAGAAACACCGGGGAGCTGTTTTTT	CASSQSFRNTGELFF
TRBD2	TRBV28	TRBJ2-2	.	TGTGCCAGCAGTCTACCAAGAGCGGGAACCGGGGAGCTGTTTTTT	CASSLPRAGTGELFF
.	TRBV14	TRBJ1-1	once	TGTGCCAGCAGACCACAGGGTATGAACACTGAAGCTTTCTTT	CASRPQGMNTEAFF
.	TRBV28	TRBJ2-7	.	TGTGCCAGCAGTTTACTGGCCCGCTACGAGCAGTACTTC	CASSLLARYEQYF
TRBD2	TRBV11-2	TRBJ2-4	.	TGTGCCAGCAGCTCCGGGGGGACCAAAAACATTCAGTACTTC	CASSSGGTKNIQYF
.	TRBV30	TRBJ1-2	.	TGTGCCTGGACAGGGCACTATGGCTACACCTTC	CAWTGHYGYTF
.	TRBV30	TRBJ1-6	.	TGTGCCTGGAAATCGGGGGGGAGGAATTCACCCCTCCACTTT	CAWKSGGRNSPLHF
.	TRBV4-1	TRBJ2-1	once	TGCGCCAGCAGAGAAAGTGGGAGAAACAATGAGCAGTTCTTC	CASRESGRNNEQFF
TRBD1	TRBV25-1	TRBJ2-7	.	TGTGCCAGCAGTCGACAGGGGGGAGCCTACGAGCAGTACTTC	CASSRQGGAYEQYF
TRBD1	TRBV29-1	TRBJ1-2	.	TGCAGCGTTGCAGTCCAGGGGGTCTACACCTTC	CSVAVQGVYTF
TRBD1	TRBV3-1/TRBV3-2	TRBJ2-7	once	TGTGCCAGCAGCCAGGGACAGGGACGAGAGCAGTACTTC	CASSQGQGREQYF
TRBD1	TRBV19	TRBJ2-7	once	TGTGCCAGTAGTACCGCCTCGGGACAGGGCTACGAGCAGTACTTC	CASSTASGQGYEQYF
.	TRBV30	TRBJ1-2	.	TGTGCCTCCGGACTGAATGGCTACACCTTC	CASGLNGYTF
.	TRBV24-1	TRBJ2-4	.	TGTGCCACCAGTGATGCTGCCAGGATGTACTTC	CATSDAARMYF
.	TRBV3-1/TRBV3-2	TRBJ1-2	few	TGTGCCAGCAGCCCCAATGCAGGGTCCCAAAATGGCTACACCTTC	CASSPNAGSQNGYTF
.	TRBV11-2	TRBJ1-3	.	TGTGCCAGCAGCTTAGGAGGGTATGGAAACACCATATATTTT	CASSLGGYGNTIYF
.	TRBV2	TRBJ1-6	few	TGTGCCAGCAGCGTACAGGGTCCGGATTCACCCCTCCACTTT	CASSVQGPDSPLHF
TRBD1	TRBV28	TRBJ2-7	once	TGTGCCAGTACGACAGGGTTCGAGCAGTACTTC	CASTTGFEQYF
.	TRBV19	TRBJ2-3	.	TGTGCCAGTAGTATAGGCCTAGCTGCAGATACGCAGTATTTT	CASSIGLAADTQYF
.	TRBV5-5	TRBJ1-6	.	TGTGCCAGCAGCCCCCGCCAGGGATCACCCCTCCACTTT	CASSPRQGSPLHF
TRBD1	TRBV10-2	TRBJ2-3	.	TGCGCCAGCAGTATGACAGGGGTTGGAGATACGCAGTATTTT	CASSMTGVGDTQYF
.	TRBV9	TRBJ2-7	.	TGTGCCAGCAGCGTAGGGGACTCCCGCTACGAGCAGTACTTC	CASSVGDSRYEQYF
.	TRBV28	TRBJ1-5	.	TGTGCCAGCAGTTTAGGGGGGGCTAAGCCCCAGCATTTT	CASSLGGAKPQHF
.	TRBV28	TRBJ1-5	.	TGTGCCAGCAGTTTTGGAGGGTTGCAGCCCCAGCATTTT	CASSFGGLQPQHF
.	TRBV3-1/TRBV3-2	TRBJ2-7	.	TGTGCCAGCAGCCAAGGGCAGGGGTACGAGCAGTACTTC	CASSQGQGYEQYF
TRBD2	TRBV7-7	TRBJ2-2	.	TGTGCTAGCAGCAGGACTAGCGGGAAAACCGGGGAGCTGTTTTTT	CASSRTSGKTGELFF
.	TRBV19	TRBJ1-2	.	TGTGCCAGTAGTACTCCGGGGGACTATGGCTACACCTTC	CASSTPGDYGYTF
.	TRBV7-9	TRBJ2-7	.	TGTGCCAGCAGCTTAGGGCGGCTAGCCTCCTACGAGCAGTACTTC	CASSLGRLASYEQYF
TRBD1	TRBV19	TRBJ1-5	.	TGTGCCAGTAGTAGACAGGGACCGAACAATCAGCCCCAGCATTTT	CASSRQGPNNQPQHF
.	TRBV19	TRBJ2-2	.	TGTGCCAGTAGTCTACGGGGGATACGTACCGGGGAGCTGTTTTTT	CASSLRGIRTGELFF
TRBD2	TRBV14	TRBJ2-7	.	TGTGCCAGCAGCCAAGCAACTCCGGGACTAGCGGGTAACCCCCTCTCCTACGAGCAGTACTTC	CASSQATPGLAGNPLSYEQYF
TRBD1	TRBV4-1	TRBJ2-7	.	TGCGCCAGCAGCCAGTACGGGACAGGGATGTACGAGCAGTACTTC	CASSQYGTGMYEQYF